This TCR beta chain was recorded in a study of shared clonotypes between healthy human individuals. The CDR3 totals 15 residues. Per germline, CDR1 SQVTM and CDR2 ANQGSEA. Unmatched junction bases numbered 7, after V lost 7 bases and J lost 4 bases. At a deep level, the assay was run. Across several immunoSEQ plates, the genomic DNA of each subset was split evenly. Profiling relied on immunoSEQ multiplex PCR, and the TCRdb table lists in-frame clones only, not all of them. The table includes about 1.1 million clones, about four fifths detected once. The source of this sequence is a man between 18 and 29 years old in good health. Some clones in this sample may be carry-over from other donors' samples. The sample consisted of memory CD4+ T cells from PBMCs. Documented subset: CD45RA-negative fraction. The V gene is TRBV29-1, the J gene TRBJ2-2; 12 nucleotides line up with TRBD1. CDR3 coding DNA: TGCAGCGGCACCGGGACAGGGGGCTCCACCGGGGAGCTGTTTTTT. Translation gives CSGTGTGGSTGELFF.